A selection of T cell receptor beta chains follows, all from one sample in a study of shared clonotypes between healthy human individuals. TCRdb's table, derived via immunoSEQ multiplex PCR, lists solely in-frame clones and lacks some. The table includes roughly 2,300,000 clones, less than 95% detected once. The sample taken for sequencing was naive CD4+ T cells from PBMCs. These receptors were collected from a man aged 18 to 30 in good health. Some clones in this sample may be carry-over from other donors' samples. CDR3s include the opening cysteine and the closing phenylalanine or tryptophan. A D gene is named only where the DNA matches it firmly. Not every row has a clone size; where given, it reads once, few, many or a size class.

abundance: .
j_gene: TRBJ2-7
d_gene: TRBD1
v_gene: TRBV15
CDR3aa: CATSSAPGQGYEQYF
CDR3nt: TGTGCCACCAGCAGCGCTCCGGGACAGGGCTACGAGCAGTACTTC

abundance: .
j_gene: TRBJ2-3
d_gene: .
v_gene: TRBV7-3
CDR3aa: CASSLGTSTDTQYF
CDR3nt: TGTGCCAGCAGCTTGGGCACTAGCACAGATACGCAGTATTTT

abundance: .
j_gene: TRBJ1-1
d_gene: .
v_gene: TRBV6-4
CDR3aa: CASSDWGRGDTEAFF
CDR3nt: TGTGCCAGCAGTGACTGGGGCAGGGGAGATACTGAAGCTTTCTTT

abundance: .
j_gene: TRBJ2-5
d_gene: TRBD2
v_gene: TRBV9
CDR3aa: CASSPSTRGGRETQYF
CDR3nt: TGTGCCAGCAGCCCCTCCACACGGGGGGGTAGGGAGACCCAGTACTTC

abundance: few
j_gene: TRBJ1-1
d_gene: .
v_gene: TRBV29-1
CDR3aa: CSVEDPGMRTEAFF
CDR3nt: TGCAGCGTTGAAGATCCAGGGATGCGGACTGAAGCTTTCTTT

abundance: .
j_gene: TRBJ2-7
d_gene: TRBD2
v_gene: TRBV28
CDR3aa: CASKTGTSLYEQYF
CDR3nt: TGTGCCAGCAAAACCGGGACTAGCCTCTACGAGCAGTACTTC

abundance: .
j_gene: TRBJ1-2
d_gene: .
v_gene: TRBV9
CDR3aa: CASSKVWDNYGYTF
CDR3nt: TGTGCCAGCAGCAAGGTTTGGGATAACTATGGCTACACCTTC

abundance: once
j_gene: TRBJ2-5
d_gene: .
v_gene: TRBV23-1
CDR3aa: CASSQWWPHDGLSPQVQYF
CDR3nt: TGCGCCAGCAGTCAATGGTGGCCACACGACGGACTGTCGCCCCAAGTACAGTACTTC

abundance: .
j_gene: TRBJ2-7
d_gene: .
v_gene: TRBV19
CDR3aa: CASSETSVGSYEQYF
CDR3nt: TGTGCCAGTAGTGAGACGTCTGTCGGCTCCTACGAGCAGTACTTC

abundance: .
j_gene: TRBJ2-3
d_gene: .
v_gene: TRBV30
CDR3aa: CALRQPSTDTQYF
CDR3nt: TGTGCCCTCCGACAGCCTAGCACAGATACGCAGTATTTT

abundance: .
j_gene: TRBJ1-5
d_gene: TRBD1
v_gene: TRBV2
CDR3aa: CASSGQGLGNQPQHF
CDR3nt: TGTGCCAGCAGTGGACAGGGTTTAGGCAATCAGCCCCAGCATTTT